The 9 T cell receptor beta chains below come from one sample, sequenced in a study of blood T cell repertoires in COVID-19. Assay used: immunoSEQ multiplex PCR; TCRdb lists only in-frame clones, some missing. The table has some 200,000 clones, roughly four fifths seen once. Material for sequencing was peripheral blood. The receptor set was obtained from a woman between 50 and 59 years old with active or convalescent COVID-19.

This clone appeared once. The chain couples TRBV5-1 to TRBJ2-7, with 15 bases identical to TRBD2. In germline, CDR1 is SGHRS, CDR2 YFSETQ. Trimming at V came to 2 bases and at J to 3 bases, leaving 3 bases not matched to a gene. This CDR3 is built from 16 residues. The CDR3 sequence: CASSLGTSGRIYEQYF. CDR3 in DNA: TGCGCCAGCAGCTTAGGGACTAGCGGGAGGATCTACGAGCAGTACTTC.

The rearrangement uses TRBV10-3 and TRBJ2-2, with 16 bases that match TRBD2. This CDR3 has 18 residues. The ends lost 6 bases at V and 4 bases at J; junction bases unmatched: 8. CDR1 and CDR2 (germline): ENHRY, SYGVKD. The CDR3 coding sequence is TGTGCCATCAGCGCGGGACTAGCGGGAGGGCCCGGCACCGGGGAGCTGTTTTTT. Translation: CAISAGLAGGPGTGELFF.

The rearrangement uses TRBV29-1 and TRBJ2-1, with 14 bases identical to TRBD2. This CDR3 contains 13 residues. Germline-derived CDR1 and CDR2 are SQVTM and ANQGSEA. V lost 7 bases and J lost 7; bases outside the gene matches: 3. The CDR3: CSERLAGGNEQFF. The CDR3 coding sequence is TGCAGCGAGAGACTAGCGGGAGGGAATGAGCAGTTCTTC.

The chain employs TRBV5-5 and TRBJ1-2; 8 bases are a match to TRBD1. Trimming cost V 4 bases and J 8 bases; bases outside gene matches: 16. Germline CDR1 SGHKS, CDR2 YYEKEE (reference sequence). The CDR3 totals 16 residues. The CDR3 DNA reads TGTGCCAGCAGCACCTGGCGGGACAGGACCGGGGGAGGCTACACCTTC. Encoded protein: CASSTWRDRTGGGYTF. Supplemented by reference TRBV5-5 and TRBJ1-2, the full variable domain reads DAGVTQSPTHLIKTRGQQVTLRCSPISGHKSVSWYQQVLGQGPQFIFQYYEKEERGRGNFPDRFSARQFPNYSSELNVNALLLGDSALYLCASSTWRDRTGGGYTFGSGTRLTVV.

Only a few counts were recorded for this clone. V gene TRBV6-5 combines with J gene TRBJ1-1, with a weak D call TRBD1 (5 bases). CDR1 and CDR2 (germline): MNHEY, SVGAGI. The CDR3 consists of 14 residues. The germline V and J ends were trimmed by 7 bases and 5 bases, with 17 bases remaining between them. The CDR3 loop is CASTPQWGETEAFF. CDR3 nucleotides: TGTGCCAGCACCCCCCAGTGGGGCGAGACTGAAGCTTTCTTT.

The chain carries TRBV28 and TRBJ1-5, with no clear D. Germline loops: CDR1 MDHEN, CDR2 SYDVKM. The CDR3 has 16 amino acids. V lost 6 bases to trimming and J lost 3 bases, with 18 bases between them. Here the CDR3 reads CASSSPVSNPNQPQHF. Here the CDR3 DNA reads TGTGCCAGCAGCTCTCCGGTCTCCAACCCCAATCAGCCCCAGCATTTT.

The table lists this clone with a few counts. The rearrangement links TRBV29-1 to TRBJ1-5; D perhaps matches TRBD1 (6 bases). Trimming took 2 bases from V and 7 from J, leaving 12 bases between them. Germline V gives CDR1 SQVTM, CDR2 ANQGSEA. The CDR3 length is 13 residues. The CDR3 is CSVEPQQGQPQHF. CDR3 in DNA: TGCAGCGTTGAACCACAACAGGGACAGCCCCAGCATTTT.

The gene calls are TRBV5-1 and TRBJ2-5; 9 positions agree with TRBD2. Germline CDR1 is SGHRS and CDR2 is YFSETQ. The junction had 4 bases not matched to a gene; V was cut back by 2 bases and J by 2 bases. The CDR3 runs to 15 residues. The CDR3 DNA follows: TGCGCCAGCAGCTTCGCTCTAGCGGGACAAGAGACCCAGTACTTC. It encodes CASSFALAGQETQYF.

The gene calls are TRBV19 and TRBJ1-5; TRBD1 aligns across 7 bases. Trimming at V came to 6 bases and at J to 11 bases, leaving 7 bases not matched to a gene. CDR1 is LNHDA, CDR2 SQIVND, per germline (reference sequence). The CDR3 consists of 12 residues. CDR3 sequence: CASSRQGSAQHF. CDR3 nucleotides: TGTGCCAGTAGCCGACAGGGCTCAGCCCAGCATTTT.